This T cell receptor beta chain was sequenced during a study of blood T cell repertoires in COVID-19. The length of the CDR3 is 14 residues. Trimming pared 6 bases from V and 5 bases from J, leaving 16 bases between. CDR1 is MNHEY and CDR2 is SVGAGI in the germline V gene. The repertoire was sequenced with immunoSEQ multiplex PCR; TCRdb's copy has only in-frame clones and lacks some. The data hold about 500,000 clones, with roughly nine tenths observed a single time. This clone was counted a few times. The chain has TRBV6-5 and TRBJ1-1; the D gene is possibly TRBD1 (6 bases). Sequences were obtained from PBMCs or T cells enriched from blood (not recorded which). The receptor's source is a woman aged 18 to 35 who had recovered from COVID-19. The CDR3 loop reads CASRDRQEITEAFF. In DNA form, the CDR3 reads TGTGCCAGCAGAGACAGACAGGAGATAACTGAAGCTTTCTTT.